This is a list of T cell receptor beta chains from one sample in a study of early T cells in non-severe SARS-CoV-2 infection. TCRdb re-called the 5' RACE reads with MiXCR, one entry per CDR3 protein. The sample carries 55,000 to 75,000 distinct CDR3 sequences, 5.9% recorded once. The material was whole blood, obtained at baseline. Every receptor here comes from an adult who was a healthcare worker with PCR-confirmed SARS-CoV-2 infection or an uninfected control (not recorded which). Each CDR3 is given with its conserved first and last residue. Fields, in order: J gene, clone size, D gene, V gene, CDR3 protein, CDR3 DNA. A D gene is named only where the DNA matches it firmly. The listing skips clone size in some rows; elsewhere it reads once, few, many or a size class.

>TRBJ1-2|many|-|TRBV28
CASSGGALGYTF
TGTGCCAGCAGTGGGGGGGCTCTTGGCTACACCTTC
>TRBJ2-1|few|-|TRBV19
CASSISGALSYNEQFF
TGTGCCAGTAGTATATCTGGGGCCCTCTCCTACAATGAGCAGTTCTTC
>TRBJ2-2|many|-|TRBV19
CASSIVGTGELFF
TGTGCCAGTAGTATAGTGGGGACCGGGGAGCTGTTTTTT
>TRBJ2-7|many|TRBD2|TRBV28
CASLGTSGDYEQYF
TGTGCCAGCCTGGGGACTAGCGGGGACTACGAGCAGTACTTC
>TRBJ2-3|many|TRBD1|TRBV11-1
CASSPRTGARTDTQYF
TGTGCCAGCAGCCCCCGGACAGGGGCCCGCACAGATACGCAGTATTTT
>TRBJ2-3|-|TRBD2|TRBV10-3
CAISVSGSPDTQYF
TGTGCCATCAGTGTAAGCGGGAGCCCCGATACGCAGTATTTT
>TRBJ2-5|-|-|TRBV7-9
CASNRQETQYF
TGTGCCAGCAACAGGCAAGAGACCCAGTACTTC
>TRBJ2-7|many|-|TRBV11-2
CASSSRPGHILYEQYF
TGTGCCAGCAGCTCCCGTCCGGGACACATACTCTACGAGCAGTACTTC
>TRBJ1-5|-|-|TRBV24-1
CATSDPWTNQPQHF
TGTGCCACCAGTGATCCGTGGACTAATCAGCCCCAGCATTTT
>TRBJ2-7|many|TRBD1|TRBV12-3/TRBV12-4
CASSLRGRGEQYF
TGTGCCAGCAGTCTGAGGGGGCGAGGCGAGCAGTACTTC
>TRBJ2-1|many|-|TRBV12-3/TRBV12-4
CASSFSKRPYNEQFF
TGTGCCAGCAGTTTTAGTAAAAGACCCTACAATGAGCAGTTCTTC
>TRBJ2-6|many|-|TRBV19
CASSIQGWEANVLTF
TGTGCCAGTAGTATACAGGGTTGGGAGGCCAACGTCCTGACTTTC
>TRBJ2-1|once|TRBD1|TRBV14
CASSQVLPGQGAGEQFF
TGTGCCAGCAGCCAAGTATTGCCGGGACAGGGGGCCGGTGAGCAGTTCTTC
>TRBJ2-2|few|-|TRBV10-2
CASSGSLNTGELFF
TGCGCCAGCAGTGGGAGCTTGAACACCGGGGAGCTGTTTTTT
>TRBJ2-1|many|-|TRBV19
CASSIAAAGAGNEQFF
TGTGCCAGTAGTATTGCTGCAGCGGGTGCGGGGAATGAGCAGTTCTTC
>TRBJ2-3|many|TRBD2|TRBV25-1
CASSASGTPADTQYF
TGTGCCAGCAGTGCGAGCGGGACTCCAGCAGATACGCAGTATTTT
>TRBJ1-5|few|-|TRBV6-5
CASRRQSRSNQPQHF
TGTGCCAGCAGGCGACAGTCTCGGAGCAATCAGCCCCAGCATTTT
>TRBJ2-5|many|TRBD2|TRBV20-1
CSARTSGSITQYF
TGCAGTGCTAGGACTAGCGGGAGTATAACCCAGTACTTC
>TRBJ2-5|many|-|TRBV19
CASSPPGRPQETQYF
TGTGCCAGTAGCCCACCGGGACGCCCTCAAGAGACCCAGTACTTC
>TRBJ1-1|many|-|TRBV13
CASSEREYLGTEAFF
TGTGCCAGCAGCGAGAGAGAGTATCTAGGCACTGAAGCTTTCTTT
>TRBJ1-1|-|-|TRBV6-4
CASSAEFWEAFF
TGTGCCAGCAGTGCAGAATTCTGGGAAGCTTTCTTT
>TRBJ2-7|many|-|TRBV19
CASGSYEQYF
TGTGCCAGTGGCTCTTACGAGCAGTACTTC
>TRBJ2-1|many|TRBD2|TRBV20-1
CSFRASGRYNEQFF
TGTTCCTTTCGGGCTAGCGGGAGGTACAATGAGCAGTTCTTC
>TRBJ2-3|-|-|TRBV20-1
CSARTGAGDTQYF
TGCAGTGCTAGAACGGGGGCTGGAGATACGCAGTATTTT
>TRBJ2-7|few|-|TRBV29-1
CSVAVQGISYEQYF
TGCAGCGTGGCAGTCCAGGGGATCTCCTACGAGCAGTACTTC
>TRBJ2-3|many|-|TRBV20-1
CSAREFAGPDTQYF
TGCAGTGCTAGAGAATTTGCGGGCCCTGATACGCAGTATTTT
>TRBJ2-4|many|-|TRBV7-9
CASSLGPRGGAKNIQYF
TGTGCCAGCAGCTTAGGGCCCCGTGGGGGCGCCAAAAACATTCAGTACTTC
>TRBJ2-1|few|-|TRBV20-1
CSAQETGDRVYGGRGWEQFF
TGCAGTGCTCAGGAGACCGGGGACAGGGTGTACGGCGGGAGGGGCTGGGAGCAGTTCTTC
>TRBJ2-1|few|-|TRBV27
CASSLLAAGSYNEQFF
TGTGCCAGCAGTTTGCTCGCAGCGGGCTCCTACAATGAGCAGTTCTTC
>TRBJ2-1|-|TRBD2|TRBV13
CASARLAVTYNEQFF
TGTGCCAGCGCTCGACTAGCGGTAACCTACAATGAGCAGTTCTTC